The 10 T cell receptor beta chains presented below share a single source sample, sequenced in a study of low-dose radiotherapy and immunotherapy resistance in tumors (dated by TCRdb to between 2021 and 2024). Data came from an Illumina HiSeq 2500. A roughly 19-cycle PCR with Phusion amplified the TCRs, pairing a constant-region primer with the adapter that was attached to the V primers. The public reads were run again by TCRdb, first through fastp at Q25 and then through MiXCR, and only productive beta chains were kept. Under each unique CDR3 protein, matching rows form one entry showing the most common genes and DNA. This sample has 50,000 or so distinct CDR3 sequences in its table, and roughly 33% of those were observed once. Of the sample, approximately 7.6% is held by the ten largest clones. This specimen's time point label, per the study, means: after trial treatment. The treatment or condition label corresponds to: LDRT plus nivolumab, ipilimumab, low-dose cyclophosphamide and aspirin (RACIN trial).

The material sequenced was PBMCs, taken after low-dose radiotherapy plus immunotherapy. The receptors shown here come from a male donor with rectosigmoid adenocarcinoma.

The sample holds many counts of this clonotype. CDR3 bases: TGTGCCACCAGTGATGCGGGGACAGGTACTTGGGAGACCCAGTACTTC. It yields the protein CATSDAGTGTWETQYF. The chain joins TRBV24-1 to TRBJ2-5, with 8 bases that match TRBD1. The CDR3 runs to 16 residues. Germline values: CDR1 KGHDR, CDR2 SFDVKD. The junction had 10 bases not matched to a gene; V was cut back by 3 bases and J by 5 bases.

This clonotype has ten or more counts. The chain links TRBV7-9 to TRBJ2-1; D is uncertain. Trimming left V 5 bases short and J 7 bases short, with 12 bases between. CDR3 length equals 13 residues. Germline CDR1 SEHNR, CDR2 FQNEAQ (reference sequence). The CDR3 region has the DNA TGTGCCAGCAGCGCCCAGAATCGAAATGAGCAGTTCTTC. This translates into CASSAQNRNEQFF. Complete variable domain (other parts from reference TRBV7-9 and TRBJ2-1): DTGVSQNPRHKITKRGQNVTFRCDPISEHNRLYWYRQTLGQGPEFLTYFQNEAQLEKSRLLSDRFSAERPKGSFSTLEIQRTEQGDSAMYLCASSAQNRNEQFFGPGTRLTVL.

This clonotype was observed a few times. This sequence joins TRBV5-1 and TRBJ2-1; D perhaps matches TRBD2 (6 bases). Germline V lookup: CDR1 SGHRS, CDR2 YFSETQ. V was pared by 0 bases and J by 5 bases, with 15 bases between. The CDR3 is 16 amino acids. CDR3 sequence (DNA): TGCGCCAGCAGCTTGGTAGGAGGGGTAGGTAACAATGAGCAGTTCTTC. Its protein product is CASSLVGGVGNNEQFF.

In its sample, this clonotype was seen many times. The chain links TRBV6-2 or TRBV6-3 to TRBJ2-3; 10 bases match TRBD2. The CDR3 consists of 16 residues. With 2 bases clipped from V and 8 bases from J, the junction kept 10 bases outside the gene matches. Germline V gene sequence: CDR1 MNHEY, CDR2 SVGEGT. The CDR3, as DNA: TGTGCCAGCAGTTACCTCGGACTAGCGGTCGACAGTACGCAGTATTTT. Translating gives CASSYLGLAVDSTQYF.

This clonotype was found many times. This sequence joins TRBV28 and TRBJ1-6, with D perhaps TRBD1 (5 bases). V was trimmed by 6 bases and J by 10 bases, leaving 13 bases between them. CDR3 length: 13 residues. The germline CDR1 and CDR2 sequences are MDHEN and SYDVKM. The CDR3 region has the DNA TGTGCCAGCAGCTATTCGGGACGCTCACCCCTCCACTTT. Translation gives CASSYSGRSPLHF.

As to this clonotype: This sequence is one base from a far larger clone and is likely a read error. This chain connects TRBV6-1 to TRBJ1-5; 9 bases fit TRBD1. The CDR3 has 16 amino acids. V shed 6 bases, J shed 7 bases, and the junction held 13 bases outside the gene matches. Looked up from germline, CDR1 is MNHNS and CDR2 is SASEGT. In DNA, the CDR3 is TGTGCCAGCAGCGAAAGGGACAGGGTGGGGGGGCAGCCCCAGCATTTT. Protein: CASSERDRVGGQPQHF.

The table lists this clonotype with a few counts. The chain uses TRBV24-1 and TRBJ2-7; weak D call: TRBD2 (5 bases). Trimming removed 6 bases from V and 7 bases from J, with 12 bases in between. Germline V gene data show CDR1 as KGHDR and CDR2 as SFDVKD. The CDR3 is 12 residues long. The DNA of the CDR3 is TGTGCCACCAGTCTCACGACGGGGGAGCAGTACTTC. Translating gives CATSLTTGEQYF.

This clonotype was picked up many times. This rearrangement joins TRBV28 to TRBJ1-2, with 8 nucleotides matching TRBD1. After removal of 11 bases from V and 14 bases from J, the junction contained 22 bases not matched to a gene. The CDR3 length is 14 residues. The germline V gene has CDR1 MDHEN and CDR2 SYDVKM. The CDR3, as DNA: TGTGCCGCCTTAAATGAGGGACAGGCCCTTGGGGAAACCTTC. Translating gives CAALNEGQALGETF.

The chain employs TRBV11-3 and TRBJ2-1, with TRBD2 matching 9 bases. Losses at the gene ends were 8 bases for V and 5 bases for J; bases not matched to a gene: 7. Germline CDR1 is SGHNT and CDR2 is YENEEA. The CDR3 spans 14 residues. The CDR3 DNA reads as TGTGCCAGCTCCCTAGCGGGGCTTAACAATGAGCAGTTCTTC. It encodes CASSLAGLNNEQFF.

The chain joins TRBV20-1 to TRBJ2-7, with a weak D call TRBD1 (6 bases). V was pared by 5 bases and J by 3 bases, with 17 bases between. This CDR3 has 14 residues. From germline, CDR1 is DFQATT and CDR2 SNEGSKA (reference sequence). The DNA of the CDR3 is TGCAGTGCTTCCGGGGACACCACTTTCTACGAGCAGTACTTC. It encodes CSASGDTTFYEQYF.